The 14 T cell receptor beta chains listed next were all sequenced from one sample in a study of spatial heterogeneity in lung cancer (dated by TCRdb to between 2019 and 2020). Per the publication, the time point label means: sample taken at primary tumor resection. Library creation used 5' RACE. The sequencing machine was a NextSeq 500. Using fastp trimming at Q25 and MiXCR clonotype assembly, TCRdb reanalyzed the public sequencing data and kept in-frame beta chains. Under each unique CDR3 protein, matching rows form one entry showing the most common genes and DNA. The sample table shows more than 60,000 distinct CDR3 sequences, and roughly 6.6% are seen once. Approximately 15% of the sample belongs to the ten largest clones. Specimen: PBMCs, collected at surgery. Receptor source: a female donor with early-stage non-small cell lung cancer.

There are many counts of this clonotype. The V and J genes are TRBV6-6 and TRBJ1-1, with 8 bases matching TRBD1. CDR3 length: 15 amino acids. Trimming took 4 bases from V and 0 from J; bases not matched to a gene: 4. Germline CDR1 MNHNY, CDR2 SVGAGI (reference sequence). This chain's CDR3 is CASSSYRGMNTEAFF. Written as DNA, the CDR3 is TGTGCCAGCAGTTCGTACAGGGGGATGAACACTGAAGCTTTCTTT.

The chain combines TRBV12-3 or TRBV12-4 with TRBJ1-2; D gene unclear. This CDR3 comprises 16 residues. The ends were cut back, 1 base at V and 7 bases at J, with 19 bases in the middle. Written as DNA, the CDR3 is TGTGCCAGCAGTTTAGGGGGATCATATTCAACTTTTGGCTACACCTTC. Encoded protein: CASSLGGSYSTFGYTF.

Many counts were recorded for this clonotype. This chain links TRBV3-1 with TRBJ2-1; 8 bases are a match to TRBD2. The CDR3 has 13 residues. V trimming: 4 bases; J trimming: 9 bases; junction bases outside the gene matches: 5. Germline lookup yields CDR1 LGHDT and CDR2 YNNKEL (reference sequence). DNA of the CDR3: TGTGCCAGCAGCCTCGGGACTAGTGGTGAGCAGTTCTTC. It encodes CASSLGTSGEQFF.

This clonotype was found many times. The rearrangement links TRBV5-1 to TRBJ2-7, with D perhaps TRBD2 (6 bases). This CDR3 has 15 residues. CDR1 and CDR2 (germline): SGHRS, YFSETQ. The V end lost 3 bases, the J end lost 1 base, and 14 bases lay between the germline ends. In DNA, the CDR3 is TGCGCCAGCAGCTCTTCAGGCGGGAAGTCCTACGAGCAGTACTTC. Its translation is CASSSSGGKSYEQYF. Full variable domain (outside the CDR3, taken from reference TRBV5-1 and TRBJ2-7): KAGVTQTPRYLIKTRGQQVTLSCSPISGHRSVSWYQQTPGQGLQFLFEYFSETQRNKGNFPGRFSGRQFSNSRSEMNVSTLELGDSALYLCASSSSGGKSYEQYFGPGTRLTVT.

The chain has TRBV27 and TRBJ2-1; TRBD2 matches at 8 bases. Germline CDR1 and CDR2: MNHEY and SMNVEV (reference sequence). Trimming at V came to 3 bases and at J to 6 bases, leaving 1 base not matched to a gene. The CDR3 covers 13 residues. The CDR3: CASSFSGINEQFF. The CDR3 coding sequence is TGTGCCAGCAGTTTTAGCGGGATCAATGAGCAGTTCTTC.

This clonotype was detected a few times. As DNA, the CDR3 is TGCGCCAGCAGCTTGGGAAGGACGGGTTCTCAAGAGACCCAGTACTTC. Encoded protein: CASSLGRTGSQETQYF. This sequence joins TRBV5-1 and TRBJ2-5; no firm D call. Germline V gene data show CDR1 as SGHRS and CDR2 as YFSETQ. Trimming took off 0 bases at V and 2 bases at J, with 14 bases between the two ends. The length of the CDR3 is 16 residues.

This clonotype occurred many times. V and J are TRBV7-9 and TRBJ1-2; no definite D call. The CDR3 has 11 residues. Per the germline V gene, CDR1 is SEHNR and CDR2 is FQNEAQ (reference sequence). The ends were cut back, 1 base at V and 6 bases at J, with 3 bases in the middle. The CDR3 sequence: CASSLGDGYTF. For the CDR3, the DNA is TGTGCCAGCAGCTTAGGGGATGGCTACACCTTC.

The rearrangement uses TRBV9 and TRBJ2-3; 9 bases map to TRBD2. This CDR3 spans 14 amino acids. The V and J ends lost 3 bases and 5 bases, in that order; junction bases with no gene match: 4. Looked up from germline, CDR1 is SGDLS and CDR2 is YYNGEE. CDR3 sequence: CASSARGGQDTQYF. The CDR3 DNA reads TGTGCCAGCAGCGCGCGGGGGGGCCAAGATACGCAGTATTTT. Combining the CDR3 with reference TRBV9 and TRBJ2-3 gives the whole variable domain DSGVTQTPKHLITATGQRVTLRCSPRSGDLSVYWYQQSLDQGLQFLIQYYNGEERAKGNILERFSAQQFPDLHSELNLSSLELGDSALYFCASSARGGQDTQYFGPGTRLTVL.

The sample holds many counts of this clonotype. The rearrangement uses TRBV5-4 and TRBJ2-5, with D perhaps TRBD1 (6 bases). This CDR3 region has 17 residues. Germline CDR1 and CDR2: SGHNT and YYREEE (reference sequence). V was cut by 5 bases and J by 1 base, with 21 bases left in between. For the CDR3, the DNA is TGTGCCAGCAGTCGAAGTCCGGGACACCCGGTCCAAGAGACCCAGTACTTC. Protein product: CASSRSPGHPVQETQYF. Combining the CDR3 with reference TRBV5-4 and TRBJ2-5 gives the whole variable domain ETGVTQSPTHLIKTRGQQVTLRCSSQSGHNTVSWYQQALGQGPQFIFQYYREEENGRGNFPPRFSGLQFPNYSSELNVNALELDDSALYLCASSRSPGHPVQETQYFGPGTRLLVL.

In its sample, this clonotype was seen a few times. V usage is TRBV7-2 and J usage is TRBJ2-1; 9 nucleotides align to TRBD2. The germline CDR1 and CDR2 sequences are SGHTA and FQGNSA. This CDR3 has 16 residues. The V segment lost 5 bases and the J segment 7 bases; nucleotides outside the gene matches: 12. The CDR3 spells CTSSPRTAGGRNEQFF. As DNA, the CDR3 is TGTACCAGCAGCCCAAGGACGGCGGGGGGGCGAAATGAGCAGTTCTTC.

Relative to its sample, this clonotype is medium-sized. This chain joins TRBV6-2 or TRBV6-3 and TRBJ2-1; TRBD2 matches at 13 bases. The CDR3 sequence is 15 residues long. The V gene's germline CDR1 is MNHEY and CDR2 SVGEGT. J gave up 7 bases and V 6 bases, and 6 bases lay outside the gene matches. The CDR3 is CASSQLAGGPNEQFF. CDR3 sequence (DNA): TGTGCCAGCAGCCAACTAGCGGGAGGGCCGAATGAGCAGTTCTTC.

This clonotype was counted between two and nine times. CDR3 in DNA: TGTGCCAGCTCACCAGCAAGCGCGGATACGCAGTATTTT. It translates to CASSPASADTQYF. J is TRBJ2-3 and V is TRBV18; D is unclear. The CDR3 spans 13 residues. Germline CDR1 reads KGHSH; CDR2 reads LQKENI. Deletions cut 2 bases from V and 6 bases from J, with 9 bases between.

This clonotype was seen at least ten times. The V gene is TRBV7-9, the J gene TRBJ2-7; no definite D call. Trimming took 1 base from V and 1 from J, leaving 5 bases between them. The germline gives CDR1 SEHNR, CDR2 FQNEAQ (reference sequence). The CDR3 totals 13 residues. The CDR3 DNA reads TGTGCCAGCAGCTTAGACCAATCCTACGAGCAGTACGTC. Translation: CASSLDQSYEQYV.

This clonotype has just a few counts. The rearrangement links TRBV12-3 or TRBV12-4 to TRBJ2-1; D is uncertain. The length of the CDR3 is 11 residues. Between the trimmed V and J ends, which lost 3 bases and 9 bases, there was a span of 6 bases. Written as DNA, the CDR3 is TGTGCCAGCAGTTTTACCAGTGAGCAGTTCTTC. This sequence encodes CASSFTSEQFF.